A single sample is the source of the 5 T cell receptor beta chains below, sequenced in a study of blood T cells in healthy people across ages. Together with a sample-barcoded 5' primer, a J-beta primer mix was included in a second PCR lasting roughly 6 to 12 cycles. TCRdb ran MiXCR on the 5' RACE reads and lists one entry per CDR3 protein. The sample lists around 1.5 million distinct CDR3 sequences; approximately 38% were seen once. The specimen sequenced was blood. The receptors were sampled from a woman younger than 30 in good health.

The rearrangement links TRBV5-1 to TRBJ1-1; 8 positions agree with TRBD1. Unmatched junction bases numbered 5, after V lost 7 bases and J lost 0 bases. Germline loops: CDR1 SGHRS, CDR2 YFSETQ. This CDR3 contains 14 residues. As DNA, the CDR3 is TGCGCCAGCGACGCAGGGGGCGTGAACACTGAAGCTTTCTTT. This encodes CASDAGGVNTEAFF.

This chain joins TRBV7-2 and TRBJ2-7; 7 bases map to TRBD2. Germline values: CDR1 SGHTA, CDR2 FQGNSA. This CDR3 comprises 15 residues. The V and J ends lost 5 bases and 0 bases, in that order; junction bases with no gene match: 7. The CDR3 DNA reads TGTGCCAGCAGCCCTGCGGGCGGGAGCTCCTACGAGCAGTACTTC. Encoded protein: CASSPAGGSSYEQYF.

The chain has TRBV9 and TRBJ2-3; the match to TRBD2 covers 8 bases. CDR3 length: 15 amino acids. Trimming took 4 bases from V and 1 from J; bases not matched to a gene: 5. Germline CDR1 SGDLS, CDR2 YYNGEE. In DNA form, the CDR3 reads TGTGCCAGCAGCCCCCGGGAGGGAGGCACAGATACGCAGTATTTT. Translated: CASSPREGGTDTQYF.

This chain joins TRBV6-5 and TRBJ2-3; 14 bases fit TRBD2. The CDR3 loop spans 19 amino acids. Germline CDR1 and CDR2: MNHEY and SVGAGI. Trimming took 0 bases from V and 5 from J; bases not matched to a gene: 10. The DNA for the CDR3 is TGTGCCAGCAGTTACTCCCTACTGACTAGCGGGGGGGCCAGAGATACGCAGTATTTT. Amino acids: CASSYSLLTSGGARDTQYF.

J is TRBJ1-5 and V is TRBV2, with TRBD1 matching over 7 bases. Per the germline V gene, CDR1 is SNHLY and CDR2 is FYNNEI. Unmatched junction bases numbered 5, after V lost 2 bases and J lost 7 bases. The CDR3 runs 14 residues. CDR3 region: CASSEMGQPQPQHF. DNA for the CDR3: TGTGCCAGCAGTGAAATGGGACAGCCCCAGCCCCAGCATTTT.